Following are 5 T cell receptor beta chains from one sample sequenced in a study of cytomegalovirus exposure and HLA in healthy donors. PCR primers comprised 60 Vbeta and 13 Jbeta primers. Using immunoSEQ multiplex PCR, the repertoire was profiled, and TCRdb retains in-frame clones only, with some absent. Of 150,000 to 200,000 clones listed, approximately 75% are singletons. What was sequenced was PBMCs. The receptors shown here come from a man between 50 and 59 years old in good health and CMV-seropositive.

The rearrangement joins TRBV6-5 to TRBJ1-2, with unresolved D. Germline assignment: CDR1 MNHEY and CDR2 SVGAGI. The CDR3 sequence is 12 residues long. V was pared by 5 bases and J by 7 bases, with 11 bases between. The DNA of the CDR3 is TGTGCCAGCAGTCAGTCTGAGGGTGGCTACACCTTC. Its protein is CASSQSEGGYTF.

The chain couples TRBV28 to TRBJ1-5; no reliable D call. Per germline, CDR1 MDHEN and CDR2 SYDVKM. V dropped 6 bases and J dropped 2 bases, with 11 bases sitting between them. The CDR3 has 14 amino acids. This chain's CDR3 is CASSLSLGNQPQHF. The CDR3 DNA reads TGTGCCAGCAGCCTCTCCCTCGGCAATCAGCCCCAGCATTTT.

The J gene is TRBJ2-4, the V gene TRBV27; 8 nucleotides align to TRBD1. Unmatched junction bases numbered 8, after V lost 6 bases and J lost 1 base. The CDR3 has 16 residues. From germline, CDR1 is MNHEY and CDR2 SMNVEV (reference sequence). The CDR3 spells CASSISRQGAKNIQYF. The DNA for the CDR3 is TGTGCCAGCAGCATCTCCAGACAGGGGGCCAAAAACATTCAGTACTTC.

The V and J genes are TRBV5-5 and TRBJ1-5; D is unresolved. The germline V and J ends were trimmed by 0 bases and 0 bases, with 13 bases remaining between them. The CDR3 has 17 amino acids. CDR1 is SGHKS and CDR2 is YYEKEE in the germline V gene (reference sequence). This CDR3 is CASSLEGDGYSNQPQHF. For the CDR3, the DNA is TGTGCCAGCAGCTTGGAAGGTGACGGGTATAGCAATCAGCCCCAGCATTTT.

The rearrangement uses TRBV7-3 and TRBJ2-1, with TRBD1 matching 8 bases. With V trimmed by 4 bases and J by 9 bases, 8 bases remained unmatched. The CDR3 spans 14 residues. CDR1 is SGHTA, CDR2 FQGTGA, per germline. Here the CDR3 reads CASSSAAGGGEQFF. The CDR3 DNA reads as TGTGCCAGCAGCTCAGCCGCAGGGGGCGGTGAGCAGTTCTTC.